A single T cell receptor beta chain is shown here with its context. The target of this receptor is not known. Base qualities are not provided; no much larger clone lies one nucleotide away. Healthy controls were some 40 blood donors whose buffy coats came from the Finnish Red Cross blood service. All TCR-sequenced material derived from peripheral blood: patient blood samples and healthy donor buffy coats. Ficoll-Hypaque gradient centrifugation was used to isolate peripheral blood mononuclear cells. CD4+ cells were magnetically purified from the buffy coats of healthy controls. The Gentra Puregene Cell and Tissue kit was used for genomic DNA extraction, and quantification was performed on a Qubit 2.0 fluorometer. The immunoSEQ assay at survey resolution was used to sequence TCRbeta rearrangements from genomic DNA. Concerning the study's data processing: In the TCR sequencing data, the lowest productive clonotype frequency that could be detected was 2.59 x 10-5. Only productive TCRbeta rearrangements, defined as complete and in-frame sequences, were included in the analyses. Sample clonality was computed as Simpson clonality in the immunoSEQ Analyzer version 3.0. Based on frequency, clones were grouped as very rare, small, medium, large (1-20%) or hyperexpanded (>20%). Generation probabilities were estimated with OLGA 1.2.3, V-gene circos plots were generated with VDJtools, specificities were searched for in VDJdb, and CDR3 motifs were identified with GLIPH. Imported from immuneACCESS, the table was reduced by TCRdb to in-frame sequences with V and J called. These copies leave out some clones; in studies compared against another copy, an unresolved V gene accounts for under half, and the cause of the remainder is not known. V and J calls and clone size are copied from that table; D and trimming were computed from the DNA. Present in this sample are 23,000 or so clones, about four fifths of which were seen just once. Jointly, the top ten make up 0.4% to 0.45% of the sample.

These data originate in a study of STAT5B mutations in CD4+ large granular lymphocyte leukemia (dated by TCRdb to 2022 to 2024). Describing the broader study: Among healthy controls, the CDR3 'QG' motif was associated with a particular HLA allele. The study compared the TCRbeta repertoires of patients with CD4+ T-cell large granular lymphocyte leukemia against those of healthy blood donors. Flow cytometry on FACSCanto II or FACSVerse confirmed that purified fractions exceeded 95% purity among lymphocytes. Study-level results and caveats: Greater clonality appeared to be present in CD4-sorted patient repertoires than in healthy CD4+ repertoires, and the difference was retained after the putative leukemic clones were removed. Data were not HLA-matched; higher clonality in CD4+ versus CD8+ T-LGLL could reflect the relatively small sample size. The main leukemic clonotypes were found to be private to each patient, although 25% to 30% of the main leukemic clonotypes were detected at low frequency in the non-leukemic repertoires of other patients. TRBV06-family usage was enriched among the top patient clones (8/27) compared with healthy controls (2/35).

The CDR3 runs 14 residues from the cysteine to the phenylalanine. CDR3 DNA only is kept here, 42 bases in frame from base 1. V is pared back by 4 bases and J by 2 bases, with 11 bases lying between the germline termini. For CDR1 and CDR2, the germline V gene (reference sequence) lists MNHEY and SMNVEV. Sequencing was carried out using CD4+ T cells from blood buffy coats. The rearranged segments are TRBV27 and TRBJ2-5; the D segment could be TRBD1, given 6 matching bases. This TCR derives from a human donor in good health. The CDR3 in this case is CASSSGTLQETQYF. In nucleotides, the sequence is TGTGCCAGCAGTTCTGGGACATTGCAAGAGACCCAGTACTTC.